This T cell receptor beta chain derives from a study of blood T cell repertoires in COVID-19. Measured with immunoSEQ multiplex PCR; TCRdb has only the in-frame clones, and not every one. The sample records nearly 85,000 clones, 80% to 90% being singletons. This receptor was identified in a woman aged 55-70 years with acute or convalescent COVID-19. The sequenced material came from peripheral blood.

The CDR3 here is CASSFARTGEGYTF. CDR3 DNA: TGTGCCAGCAGCTTCGCAAGGACAGGGGAAGGCTACACCTTC. This chain joins TRBV5-8 and TRBJ1-2; 9 positions match TRBD1. This CDR3 has 14 residues. Germline-derived CDR1 and CDR2 are SGHTS and YDEGEE. Trimming at V came to 2 bases and at J to 8 bases, leaving 7 bases not matched to a gene. The whole variable domain, remainder taken from reference TRBV5-8 and TRBJ1-2, is EAGVTQSPTHLIKTRGQQATLRCSPISGHTSVYWYQQALGLGLQFLLWYDEGEERNRGNFPPRFSGRQFPNYSSELNVNALELEDSALYLCASSFARTGEGYTFGSGTRLTVV.